Below are 22 T cell receptor beta chains sequenced from a single sample in a study of early T cells in non-severe SARS-CoV-2 infection. Using its own MiXCR run on the 5' RACE reads, TCRdb lists one record per CDR3 protein. This sample has around 75,000 distinct CDR3 sequences, with about 9.4% found just once. The material sequenced was whole blood. These receptors originate from an adult who was a healthcare worker with PCR-confirmed SARS-CoV-2 infection or an uninfected control (not recorded which).

A few counts support this clonotype. The CDR3 DNA reads TGCGCCAGCAGCTTGGAATGGGGGGCCCTAGGGACAGATACGCAGTATTTT. As protein: CASSLEWGALGTDTQYF. The chain joins TRBV5-1 to TRBJ2-3, with D perhaps given as TRBD1 or TRBD2 (6 bases each). CDR3 length: 17 amino acids. Looked up from germline, CDR1 is SGHRS and CDR2 is YFSETQ. Between the trimmed V and J ends, which lost 0 bases and 3 bases, there was a span of 17 bases.

This clonotype was observed at least ten times. The genes are TRBV27 and TRBJ1-3; D is possibly TRBD1 (5 bases). The germline V gene encodes CDR1 MNHEY and CDR2 SMNVEV (reference sequence). CDR3 size: 13 residues. V gave up 6 bases and J gave up 4 bases, with 10 bases separating them. CDR3 coding DNA: TGTGCCAGCAGCCAACGACAGGGAAACACCATATATTTT. It encodes CASSQRQGNTIYF.

At least ten counts were recorded for this clonotype. Written as DNA, the CDR3 is TGTGCCAGCAGTTTATCGACTAGCGGGGGAGAGGAGACCCAGTACTTC. Translating gives CASSLSTSGGEETQYF. The chain recombines TRBV27 with TRBJ2-5; 12 bases line up with TRBD2. The CDR3 consists of 16 residues. CDR1 MNHEY and CDR2 SMNVEV come from the germline V gene (reference sequence). V shed 0 bases, J shed 5 bases, and the junction held 4 bases outside the gene matches.

In its sample, this clonotype was seen a few times. V usage is TRBV2 and J usage is TRBJ2-1, with D maybe TRBD2 (6 bases). V was shortened by 8 bases and J by 8 bases, with 16 bases between the two germline ends. Looked up from germline, CDR1 is SNHLY and CDR2 is FYNNEI. The CDR3 extends over 13 amino acids. The DNA of the CDR3 is TGTGCCAGCCTCCTAGCGCCTACGCATGAGCAGTTCTTC. Translated, it gives CASLLAPTHEQFF.

A few counts support this clonotype. The chain couples TRBV3-1 to TRBJ1-4, with D unresolved. The ends were cut back, 0 bases at V and 8 bases at J, with 19 bases in the middle. The CDR3 contains 17 residues. CDR1 is LGHDT, CDR2 YNNKEL, per germline (reference sequence). In DNA form, the CDR3 reads TGTGCCAGCAGCCAAGATCTCTCGGAAGGCCCTGGGGAAAAACTGTTTTTT. Amino acids: CASSQDLSEGPGEKLFF.

The table lists this clonotype with a few counts. The genes are TRBV21-1 and TRBJ2-5; the D call in the table, TRBD1, was not verified against the DNA. TRBV21-1 counts as a pseudogene. CDR3 length equals 12 residues. The CDR3 loop is CASRRRRGTQYF. CDR3 coding DNA: TGTGCCAGCAGGCGCCGCCGGGGGACCCAGTACTTC.

This clonotype was detected ten times or more. This chain connects TRBV7-8 to TRBJ2-1; D not certain. V lost 5 bases to trimming and J lost 8 bases, with 7 bases between them. CDR3 size: 11 residues. CDR1 and CDR2 from the germline V gene are SGHVS and FQNEAQ. Here the CDR3 reads CASSGRDEQFF. As DNA, the CDR3 is TGTGCCAGCAGCGGCCGTGATGAGCAGTTCTTC.

The genes are TRBV20-1 and TRBJ2-1, with D possibly TRBD1 on 6 matching bases. CDR3 length: 13 residues. Trimming left V 0 bases short and J 10 bases short, with 13 bases between. Per germline, CDR1 DFQATT and CDR2 SNEGSKA (reference sequence). CDR3 nucleotides: TGCAGTGCTAGAGATCAGGACAGCCTAGAGCAGTTCTTC. It yields the protein CSARDQDSLEQFF.

This clonotype has only a few counts. The rearrangement links TRBV5-4 to TRBJ2-3, with D tentatively TRBD2 (5 bases). Between the trimmed V and J ends, which lost 4 bases and 3 bases, there was a span of 12 bases. Germline V lookup: CDR1 SGHNT, CDR2 YYREEE (reference sequence). The length of the CDR3 is 14 residues. CDR3: CASSADPGTDTQYF. The CDR3, as DNA: TGTGCCAGCAGCGCGGACCCGGGGACAGATACGCAGTATTTT. The variable domain in full, with the rest retrieved from reference TRBV5-4 and TRBJ2-3, is ETGVTQSPTHLIKTRGQQVTLRCSSQSGHNTVSWYQQALGQGPQFIFQYYREEENGRGNFPPRFSGLQFPNYSSELNVNALELDDSALYLCASSADPGTDTQYFGPGTRLTVL.

This clonotype occurred many times. The chain combines TRBV2 with TRBJ2-1; TRBD2 matches 11 bases. This CDR3 comprises 14 residues. With V trimmed by 6 bases and J by 4 bases, 2 bases remained unmatched. Germline CDR1 is SNHLY and CDR2 is FYNNEI. The CDR3: CASSTSGGYNEQFF. CDR3 coding DNA: TGTGCCAGCAGCACTAGCGGGGGTTACAATGAGCAGTTCTTC. Looking up the rest from reference TRBV2 and TRBJ2-1 gives the full variable domain: EPEVTQTPSHQVTQMGQEVILRCVPISNHLYFYWYRQILGQKVEFLVSFYNNEISEKSEIFDDQFSVERPDGSNFTLKIRSTKLEDSAMYFCASSTSGGYNEQFFGPGTRLTVL.

The table lists this clonotype with a few counts. CDR3 loop: CSAPDPGGLNTEAFF. CDR3 DNA sequence: TGCAGTGCCCCCGACCCGGGGGGACTAAACACTGAAGCTTTCTTT. The rearrangement uses TRBV20-1 and TRBJ1-1; D is possibly TRBD1 (5 bases). Trimming cost V 6 bases and J 2 bases, with 19 bases left between them. The CDR3 runs to 15 residues. CDR1 and CDR2 (germline): DFQATT, SNEGSKA (reference sequence).

The chain couples TRBV29-1 to TRBJ1-3; TRBD1 might be the D (5 bases). The CDR3 consists of 14 residues. The germline V gene encodes CDR1 SQVTM and CDR2 ANQGSEA. V was trimmed by 6 bases and J by 4 bases, leaving 16 bases between them. CDR3 coding DNA: TGCAGCGTCACGGTGGGGACTGCGGGAAACACCATATATTTT. Its translation is CSVTVGTAGNTIYF. Together with reference TRBV29-1 and TRBJ1-3, the CDR3 gives the full variable domain: SAVISQKPSRDICQRGTSLTIQCQVDSQVTMMFWYRQQPGQSLTLIATANQGSEATYESGFVIDKFPISRPNLTFSTLTVSNMSPEDSSIYLCSVTVGTAGNTIYFGEGSWLTVV.

The rearrangement joins TRBV18 to TRBJ2-7; TRBD1 matches at 9 bases. CDR1 KGHSH and CDR2 LQKENI come from the germline V gene. The CDR3 totals 14 residues. Trimming took 0 bases from V and 4 from J; bases not matched to a gene: 1. Here the CDR3 reads CASSPPQGAYEQYF. CDR3 nucleotides: TGTGCCAGCTCACCACCACAGGGGGCGTACGAGCAGTACTTC.

This clonotype was recorded many times. The rearrangement joins TRBV9 to TRBJ2-1; D possibly corresponds to TRBD2 (7 bases). The ends were cut back, 0 bases at V and 2 bases at J, with 9 bases in the middle. Germline lookup yields CDR1 SGDLS and CDR2 YYNGEE. This CDR3 spans 15 amino acids. The CDR3 bases are TGTGCCAGCAGCGTAGACGGGGGGCCCTACAATGAGCAGTTCTTC. Amino acids: CASSVDGGPYNEQFF. The full variable domain, its missing parts supplied by reference TRBV9 and TRBJ2-1, is DSGVTQTPKHLITATGQRVTLRCSPRSGDLSVYWYQQSLDQGLQFLIQYYNGEERAKGNILERFSAQQFPDLHSELNLSSLELGDSALYFCASSVDGGPYNEQFFGPGTRLTVL.

The chain employs TRBV7-6 and TRBJ2-2; 7 positions match TRBD2. The J segment lost 1 base and the V segment lost 2 bases, leaving 4 bases of the junction unmatched. CDR1 and CDR2 from the germline V gene are SGHVS and FNYEAQ. CDR3 length: 16 residues. Here the CDR3 reads CASSLSPSGNTGELFF. The CDR3 DNA follows: TGTGCCAGCAGCTTATCTCCTAGCGGGAACACCGGGGAGCTGTTTTTT.

Ten or more counts support this clonotype. V and J are TRBV6-2 or TRBV6-3 and TRBJ2-1; D may be TRBD1 or TRBD2 (5 bases each). Trimming left V 5 bases short and J 10 bases short, with 9 bases between. From germline, CDR1 is MNHEY and CDR2 SVGEGT. CDR3 length equals 11 residues. The CDR3 spells CASSGWGEQFF. CDR3 DNA: TGTGCCAGCAGTGGTTGGGGGGAGCAGTTCTTC.

This sequence joins TRBV5-4 and TRBJ2-7; D unclear. Trimming cost V 0 bases and J 6 bases, with 10 bases left between them. This CDR3 has 13 amino acids. Per germline, CDR1 SGHNT and CDR2 YYREEE (reference sequence). The CDR3 spells CASSLDPVGEQYF. Written as DNA, the CDR3 is TGTGCCAGCAGCTTGGACCCAGTGGGCGAGCAGTACTTC.

This clonotype has just a few counts. V is TRBV5-4 and J is TRBJ2-1, with 7 bases aligning to TRBD1. V shed 4 bases and J 8 bases; nucleotides not matched to a gene: 6. Germline loops: CDR1 SGHNT, CDR2 YYREEE (reference sequence). The CDR3 sequence is 13 residues long. The CDR3 protein is CASSVTGTDEQFF. The DNA of the CDR3 is TGTGCCAGCAGCGTGACAGGGACGGATGAGCAGTTCTTC. The full variable domain, in which reference TRBV5-4 and TRBJ2-1 provide the parts outside the CDR3, is ETGVTQSPTHLIKTRGQQVTLRCSSQSGHNTVSWYQQALGQGPQFIFQYYREEENGRGNFPPRFSGLQFPNYSSELNVNALELDDSALYLCASSVTGTDEQFFGPGTRLTVL.

This clonotype was seen many times. V and J are TRBV3-1 and TRBJ2-7; 9 bases are a match to TRBD2. Germline assignment: CDR1 LGHDT and CDR2 YNNKEL (reference sequence). Germline trimming cut 1 base from V and 2 bases from J; bases unmatched to any gene: 3. The CDR3 has 15 amino acids. CDR3 amino acids: CASSQAPSGTYEQYF. The CDR3 DNA reads TGTGCCAGCAGCCAAGCGCCTAGCGGGACCTACGAGCAGTACTTC.

V and J are TRBV3-1 and TRBJ2-3; D is unclear. V lost 5 bases to trimming and J lost 4 bases, with 4 bases between them. CDR3 length: 11 amino acids. The germline V gene has CDR1 LGHDT and CDR2 YNNKEL (reference sequence). CDR3 amino acids: CASSSSDTQYF. In DNA, the CDR3 is TGTGCCAGCAGCTCTTCAGATACGCAGTATTTT.

A word on this clonotype: Possible read error: a much larger clone is one base away. Here the CDR3 omits its conserved ending phenylalanine or tryptophan, so a read error is the likely source. The gene calls are TRBV9 and TRBJ2-2; TRBD2 matches at 10 bases. The germline gives CDR1 SGDLS, CDR2 YYNGEE. V shed 0 bases and J 5 bases; nucleotides not matched to a gene: 4. This CDR3 region has 16 residues. The CDR3 sequence is CASSVAISGGTGELFL. The CDR3 DNA reads TGTGCCAGCAGCGTAGCGATTAGCGGGGGGACCGGGGAGCTGTTTCTT.

This clonotype was detected many times. CDR3 region: CASSTRVRGSGDTQYF. In DNA, the CDR3 is TGTGCCAGCAGCACCCGTGTACGCGGGTCAGGAGATACGCAGTATTTT. J is TRBJ2-3 and V is TRBV13; weak D call: TRBD2 (5 bases). This CDR3 comprises 16 residues. The germline V gene encodes CDR1 PRHDT and CDR2 FYEKMQ (reference sequence). V was cut by 5 bases and J by 5 bases, with 20 bases left in between.